The entry below gives a single T cell receptor (beta chain) sequence along with its context. What it binds is unknown. The data stem from a study of beta chain features in type 1 diabetes. Findings of the study overall: In comparison with healthy donors, patients had naive, central memory and Treg TCRB repertoires that appeared more similar. TCRB CDR3 length was moderately but significantly reduced in all four CD4+ subsets of Type 1 diabetes patients. A possible short-template PCR bias applies equally to patients and controls.

This CDR3 is 15 amino acids long. Germline V gene data show CDR1 as KGHSH and CDR2 as LQKENI. V lost 1 base and J lost 3, with 11 bases in between. Via the markers CD45RO/CCR7/CD25/CD127/CD95/CD27, stem cell-like memory, regulatory, central memory and naive CD4+ cells were sorted. All of the isolated RNA was reverse transcribed, so expressed TCRB transcripts were sequenced. Profiled with immunoSEQ multiplex PCR; TCRdb holds only in-frame clones, not every one. The sample contains about 360,000 clones, over 10% of which appear only once. Sequencing was performed on naive CD4+ T cells from blood. The genes are TRBV18 and TRBJ2-3; TRBD1 might be the D (6 bases). This receptor was taken from a man younger than 30 in good health. CDR3 DNA sequence: TGTGCCAGCTCACCACGACAGGTATTGACAGATACGCAGTATTTT. Translated, it gives CASSPRQVLTDTQYF.